In its sample, the clone carrying this T cell receptor beta chain was seen a few times. The antigen is not known. Germline V CDR1 and CDR2: SGHAT, FQNNGV. The V gene lost 5 bases and the J gene lost 3 bases, with 14 bases spanning the gap. CDR3 length equals 14 residues. This entry comes from a study of T cell responses to AZD1222 COVID-19 vaccine. Broader study findings: Dominant CD4 TCR responses targeted spike regions 160-218 and 743-854. At study baseline, merely more than 5 AZD1222 recipients were seropositive.

The repertoire was sequenced with immunoSEQ multiplex PCR; TCRdb's copy has only in-frame clones and lacks some. This table has fewer than 100,000 clones, 87% appearing once. This clonotype was sampled from an adult who received the AZD1222 COVID-19 vaccine. This chain links TRBV11-2 with TRBJ2-7; D is perhaps TRBD2 (6 bases). Material: peripheral blood, obtained 28 days after the second AZD1222 dose. CDR3 region: CASSLGGPGYEQYF. The CDR3 DNA sequence: TGTGCCAGCAGCCTCGGGGGACCGGGCTACGAGCAGTACTTC.